This T cell receptor beta chain came from a study of shared clonotypes between healthy human individuals. Study-level findings and limits: Memory subsets generally showed smaller estimated richness than naive subsets did. Represented diversity (both genetic and exposure-history) was limited by the small number of donors. When compared with the clonotypes that were shared by all four sorted-subset donors, the non-shared clonotypes turned out to have lower generation probabilities.

Comments on this clone: Its antigen is still unknown.

Both CD45RO+ cells and CCR7-negative CD45RA+ TemRA cells were combined to make up CD8 memory. The germline V gene has CDR1 LGHNT and CDR2 FRNRAP. V shed 5 bases and J 3 bases; nucleotides not matched to a gene: 0. CDR3 length equals 13 residues. The repertoire was sequenced with immunoSEQ multiplex PCR; TCRdb's copy has only in-frame clones and lacks some. The profile shows hundreds of thousands of clones, over 75% of them singletons. Sequencing input: memory CD8+ T cells sorted from blood. Subset specified: CD45RO+ cells pooled with CCR7-negative TemRA cells. The chain employs TRBV12-5 and TRBJ2-7, with TRBD2 matching over 11 bases. This receptor was obtained from a man aged 18 to 30 in good health. The DNA of the CDR3 is TGTGCTAGTGGTGGGACTAGCGGCTACGAGCAGTACTTC. It specifies CASGGTSGYEQYF.